A selection of T cell receptor beta chains follows, all from one sample in a study of blood T cell repertoires in COVID-19. This table comes from immunoSEQ multiplex PCR, and its TCRdb copy is limited to in-frame clones, with some not included. The table shows some 240,000 clones, with around 83% occurring only once. The material sequenced was peripheral blood. Receptors originate from a woman aged 55-69 years with active or convalescent COVID-19. The CDR3 runs from the conserved cysteine through the conserved F or W. The order of the fields is clone size, V gene, CDR3 length, J gene, D gene, CDR3 DNA, CDR3 protein. A D gene is named only where the DNA matches it firmly. Expanded clones get a size class; other rows say once, few or many, or leave the size out.

NA	TRBV5-8	16	TRBJ2-5	TRBD1	TGTGCCAGCAGCTCCGGACAGGGACGAAGTAGGTCGACCCAGTACTTC	CASSSGQGRSRSTQYF
NA	TRBV7-2	16	TRBJ2-5	TRBD2	TGTGCCAGCAGCGAAACACTAGCGGGGGTCCGGGAGACCCAGTACTTC	CASSETLAGVRETQYF
NA	TRBV27	14	TRBJ1-6	NA	TGTGCCAGCAGTGCCATTCGGGATAATTCACCCCTCCACTTT	CASSAIRDNSPLHF
NA	TRBV11-2	14	TRBJ2-1	TRBD2	TGTGCCAGCATGGGGACTACCTCCTACAATGAGCAGTTCTTC	CASMGTTSYNEQFF
NA	TRBV6-5	14	TRBJ1-5	NA	TGTGCCAGCAGGATAAGGGAGCGCAATCAGCCCCAGCATTTT	CASRIRERNQPQHF
NA	TRBV27	16	TRBJ1-2	TRBD1	TGTGCCAGCAGTTTAAGGAGGACAGGAGCTAACTATGGCTACACCTTC	CASSLRRTGANYGYTF
NA	TRBV20-1	14	TRBJ1-2	NA	TGCAGTGCTAGTGAAGGGGGGGTGGGCTATGGCTACACCTTC	CSASEGGVGYGYTF
NA	TRBV20-1	16	TRBJ1-2	TRBD1	TGCAGTGCTAGTATGGGACAGGCCCAACCTAACTATGGCTACACCTTC	CSASMGQAQPNYGYTF
NA	TRBV9	15	TRBJ1-3	NA	TGTGCCAGCAGCGTAGGGGGCGACTCTGGAAACACCATATATTTT	CASSVGGDSGNTIYF
NA	TRBV30	16	TRBJ2-3	NA	TGTGCCTGGAGGGCTCAGGGACTTGGATACACAGATACGCAGTATTTT	CAWRAQGLGYTDTQYF
NA	TRBV6-5	14	TRBJ1-2	NA	TGTGCCAGCAGCCCCGGGGGGGAGAACGGTGGCTACACCTTC	CASSPGGENGGYTF
NA	TRBV6-1	15	TRBJ1-1	NA	TGTGCCAGCAGTGAAGTTTCGGGGTATCTCACTGAAGCTTTCTTT	CASSEVSGYLTEAFF
NA	TRBV7-9	16	TRBJ1-1	NA	TGTGCCAGCAGCTTAGGGTCGGGGGGGTCCAACACTGAAGCTTTCTTT	CASSLGSGGSNTEAFF
NA	TRBV6-5	14	TRBJ1-5	TRBD1	TGTGCCAGCAGCACCAGACAGGGAGGCCAGCCCCAGCATTTT	CASSTRQGGQPQHF
NA	TRBV11-2	16	TRBJ1-2	NA	TGTGCCAGCAGCTTAGGGAGACAGGTCGGTCGCTATGGCTACACCTTC	CASSLGRQVGRYGYTF
NA	TRBV2	13	TRBJ1-6	NA	TGTGCCAGCAGTGAAGGGAGAATGGCACCCCTCCACTTT	CASSEGRMAPLHF
NA	TRBV15	15	TRBJ2-7	NA	TGTGCCACCAGCAAAGAAGGGCCCGGGAACTACGAGCAGTACTTC	CATSKEGPGNYEQYF
NA	TRBV19	18	TRBJ2-1	NA	TGTGCCAGTAGTAGCCCCGGGTTAGCATCAAGCTCCTACAATGAGCAGTTCTTC	CASSSPGLASSSYNEQFF
NA	TRBV7-2	12	TRBJ1-5	NA	TGTGCCAGCAAGGAGGGGCATCAGCCCCAGCATTTT	CASKEGHQPQHF
NA	TRBV30	12	TRBJ1-1	NA	TGTGCCTGGAGCCCTAGTAGAGGCGAAGCTTTCTTT	CAWSPSRGEAFF
NA	TRBV6-5	15	TRBJ1-2	TRBD1	TGTGCCAGCAGTTCCTTGGACAGGCGTAACTATGGCTACACCTTC	CASSSLDRRNYGYTF
few	TRBV6-5	14	TRBJ1-6	TRBD1	TGTGCCAGCAGCGACAGGGGAACGGATTCACCCCTCCACTTT	CASSDRGTDSPLHF
NA	TRBV7-2	14	TRBJ1-2	TRBD1	TGTGCCAGCAGCCTGGACAGGGCCAGCTATGGCTACACCTTC	CASSLDRASYGYTF
NA	TRBV6-5	14	TRBJ2-7	TRBD1	TGTGCCAGCAGAAGACAGGGGGCAAAGGGGGAGCAGTACTTC	CASRRQGAKGEQYF
NA	TRBV21-1	14	TRBJ2-7	NA	TGTGCCAGCAGCAAAGGGAGGGGGCGCGACGAGCAGTACTTC	CASSKGRGRDEQYF
NA	TRBV5-1	15	TRBJ2-7	TRBD1	TGCGCCAGCAGGCCCGGGACAGGGTACGTGTACGAGCAGTACTTC	CASRPGTGYVYEQYF
NA	TRBV6-6	15	TRBJ1-4	NA	TGTGCCAGCAGCCCCGGGACAAGGGGTGGCGAAAAACTGTTTTTT	CASSPGTRGGEKLFF
NA	TRBV10-1	15	TRBJ1-3	NA	TGCGCCAGCAGTGATCACAGGCTAGCTGGAAACACCATATATTTT	CASSDHRLAGNTIYF
many	TRBV19	13	TRBJ2-1	TRBD1	TGTGCCAGCGGACAGGCTTCCTACAATGAGCAGTTCTTC	CASGQASYNEQFF
NA	TRBV11-3	16	TRBJ2-1	NA	TGTGCCAGCAGCAGAGACAGCTTAAGCTCCTACAATGAGCAGTTCTTC	CASSRDSLSSYNEQFF
NA	TRBV12-5	17	TRBJ2-3	NA	TGTGCTAGTGGTTTGGTCAGACAGGGACTCAGCACAGATACGCAGTATTTT	CASGLVRQGLSTDTQYF
few	TRBV9	15	TRBJ2-7	NA	TGTGCCAGCAGCGTAGAAGGTGGGGGGTACTACGAGCAGTACTTC	CASSVEGGGYYEQYF
NA	TRBV18	18	TRBJ1-2	NA	TGTGCCAGCTCACCCCCCATTTTGGACAGTCCTCTAGTCTATGGCTACACCTTC	CASSPPILDSPLVYGYTF
NA	TRBV6-5	14	TRBJ1-3	NA	TGTGCCAGCAGGCGAGGGTCTTCTGGAAACACCATATATTTT	CASRRGSSGNTIYF
NA	TRBV2	17	TRBJ2-5	TRBD2	TGTGCCAGCAGTGAGTGGCTAGCGGGGAACGCCCAAGAGACCCAGTACTTC	CASSEWLAGNAQETQYF
NA	TRBV18	14	TRBJ1-6	NA	TGTGCCAGCTCACCAAAACAGTATAATTCACCCCTCCACTTT	CASSPKQYNSPLHF
NA	TRBV19	12	TRBJ1-5	NA	TGTGCCAGTAGTATATCAGATCAGCCCCAGCATTTT	CASSISDQPQHF